This T cell receptor (beta chain) is drawn from a study of blood T cell repertoires in COVID-19. Background on the study: The samples span acute and convalescent COVID-19 from the United States, Italy and Spain.

Germline V gives CDR1 MGHRA, CDR2 YSYEKL. The V segment lost 0 bases and the J segment 4 bases; nucleotides outside the gene matches: 17. This CDR3 is built from 20 residues. Clones were sequenced by immunoSEQ multiplex PCR, and TCRdb holds only the in-frame ones, with some missing. The sample has 320,000 or so clones; 80% to 90% are singletons. Participants were aged 18 to 89 years, lived in over 20 US areas, and enrolled virtually. The clonotype originates from a man younger than 45 who had recovered from COVID-19. Material: PBMCs or T cells enriched from blood (not recorded which). The V gene is TRBV4-1, the J gene TRBJ2-3; TRBD2 aligns across 9 bases. The CDR3 DNA is TGCGCCAGCAGCCAAGAAAGTCCCGTACTAGCGGGCGGCGATGCAGATACGCAGTATTTT. This sequence encodes CASSQESPVLAGGDADTQYF.